This T cell receptor (beta chain) was sequenced during a study of blood T cell repertoires in COVID-19. Sequencing was performed with immunoSEQ multiplex PCR; in TCRdb, only in-frame clones are kept and a portion is missing. The table records fewer than 350,000 clones, just over 90% of them present only once. In its sample, this clone was seen once. Germline V CDR1 and CDR2: SQVTM, ANQGSEA. The CDR3 loop spans 13 amino acids. V trimming: 4 bases; J trimming: 7 bases; junction bases outside the gene matches: 6. Material: PBMCs or T cells enriched from blood (not recorded which). The chain combines TRBV29-1 with TRBJ2-7, with 11 nucleotides matching TRBD1. This clonotype was sampled from a woman between 40 and 50 years old with acute COVID-19. The CDR3 nucleotides are TGCAGCGTTGGGGACAGGGGGGCTAGGGAGCAGTACTTC. Translating it yields CSVGDRGAREQYF.